The subject of this entry is one TCR beta chain. The sample belongs to a study of cytomegalovirus exposure and HLA in healthy donors. Primers included in the PCR were 60 Vbeta and 13 Jbeta primers. The table came from immunoSEQ multiplex PCR; TCRdb's copy has only in-frame clones and leaves some out. The table shows some 54,000 clones, with 80% occurring only once. Per the germline V gene, CDR1 is LGHNA and CDR2 is YSLEER. This CDR3 spans 17 amino acids. The junction had 9 bases not matched to a gene; V was cut back by 0 bases and J by 8 bases. Source material: PBMCs. This TCR came from a male donor in good health and CMV-seronegative. V and J are TRBV4-3 and TRBJ2-1; 11 bases line up with TRBD2. CDR3 amino acids: CASSQDGLAGGVHEQFF. The CDR3 coding sequence is TGCGCCAGCAGCCAAGATGGGTTAGCGGGGGGGGTCCATGAGCAGTTCTTC.